This paragraph covers one T cell receptor (beta chain) sequence. It has no known antigen specificity. Base-call qualities are not available, and no considerably larger clone is one nucleotide away. The sample comes from a study of shared clonotypes between healthy human individuals (dated by TCRdb to 2020 to 2021). Some background on the complete study: The cohort comprised a couple of women and a few men aged 18 to 49 years. Per donor, three plates each were used for CD4 naive and CD4 memory, two for CD8 naive, and one for CD8 memory. To estimate repertoire size and how much clonotypes are shared between individuals, the study performed deep sequencing of blood TCR repertoires from roughly five healthy adults. Libraries were prepared and TCR repertoires were sequenced by different laboratories using diverse techniques, in order to increase sequencing depth and limit assay-specific biases. Between about 0.94 and 8.9 billion PBMCs per donor were obtained by leukapheresis. Paper-wide results and their limitations: Because the study included only a small number of donors, the genetic and exposure-history diversity represented was limited. Pairwise subsampling led to the expectation that sequencing depth would affect the degree of clonotype sharing among donors. Sharing across a handful of donors was observed for roughly 5.4% of naive CD4, about 4% of naive CD8, 2% to 2.5% of memory CD4, and approximately 0.41% of memory CD8 clonotypes. Sampling was restricted to blood, and TCR repertoires in tissues likely differ from the TCR repertoires found in blood. Naive subsets generally had larger estimated clonotype richness than memory subsets. Incomplete sequencing was indicated by rarefaction of sorted-subset datasets, despite the large sequencing depth. Compared with non-shared clonotypes, clonotypes shared by all four sorted-subset donors had higher generation probabilities.

CD8 naive samples were CD45RO-negative cells positively selected for CCR7, giving a CD45RA+CCR7+ population that excluded TemRA cells. The donors were healthy, HIV-negative adults who had no recently reported acute infections or vaccinations. Every donor was a Caucasian adult residing in Nashville, Tennessee, USA. Blood was collected by leukapheresis, and PBMCs were isolated by Ficoll-Histopaque density gradient centrifugation and then cryopreserved in liquid nitrogen vapor phase. Analytical flow cytometry was used to check the purity and quantity of every magnetically sorted T cell population. Genomic DNA was isolated from each sorted fraction and quantified by UV absorbance on a Nanodrop 2000c. CDR3 length: 15 amino acids, cysteine to phenylalanine. The entry retains the CDR3 DNA only, 45 bases that are in frame from base 1. V loses 6 bases, J loses 4 bases, and the germline ends lie 17 bases apart. The germline V gene sets CDR1 to SGHTA and CDR2 to FQGNSA.

Using the deep immunoSEQ assay, TCR CDR3 regions were amplified from genomic DNA by multiplex PCR. For each cell subset, the extracted genomic DNA was distributed evenly across all wells of several immunoSEQ 96-well plates, and each plate served as one replicate. Each replicate PCR for sorted subsets received around 200 ng genomic DNA, equal to tens of thousands of T cell genomes. Purified libraries were quantified with a Qubit 3.0 fluorometer, sized on a Bioanalyzer 2100, and re-quantified with the KAPA Library Quantification kit. Each immunoSEQ 96-well plate was sequenced on its own single-read 150-cycle Illumina NextSeq 550 flow cell. The study's own analysis went as follows. Because only junctional sequences without quality scores were contained in the immunoSEQ output, filtering matching that applied to full-length reads could not be performed. To assign V/J genes and CDR3, sequences were annotated against IMGT germline references using PyIR, a Python wrapper for IgBLAST v1.9. Any read was removed if the V/J assignment was weak (E-value above 1e-6), the CDR3 was missing, or the read contained stop codons, out-of-frame junctions, or ambiguous translated residues. V3J clonotypes were defined by identical inferred V gene, J gene, and CDR3 amino acid sequence. To compute the percentage overlap between repertoires, the number of shared unique clonotypes was divided by the size of the smaller repertoire. Repertoire richness was assessed with RTK rarefaction, the Chao1 estimator, and Recon v2.1 estimates of unobserved clonotypes. OLGA was used to compute generation probabilities for all TCRbeta clonotypes that the gDNA method yielded from several donors. Held by TCRdb, this immuneACCESS table contains in-frame sequences only and omits some clones. Under half of the omission traces to an unresolved V gene where checked; the cause of the rest is unknown. D and trimming were read from the DNA, whereas the V and J calls and clone size are those reported in that table. The sample records about 2 million clones, roughly 95% of which are singletons. Roughly 1% of the sample belongs to the ten largest clones.

This chain joins TRBV7-2 to TRBJ2-3; possibly the D gene is TRBD1, per 6 matching bases. This clonotype was sampled from a young man in good health. The sample consisted of naive CD8+ T cells sorted from blood. The cell subset or site label here, explained by the study, means: CD45RA+CCR7+. For the CDR3, the sequence is CASRSLQGVADTQYF. The DNA sequence is as follows: TGTGCCAGCAGATCTCTACAGGGCGTCGCAGATACGCAGTATTTT.